The clone carrying this T cell receptor (beta chain) was recorded only once. The assay was immunoSEQ multiplex PCR, and TCRdb's table has in-frame clones only and misses some. The sample lists some 150,000 clones, about 92% occurring once. This sample was taken from a study of T cell responses to AZD1222 COVID-19 vaccine. Germline CDR1 and CDR2: LGHNA and YNFKEQ. Unmatched junction bases numbered 8, after V lost 0 bases and J lost 7 bases. There are 16 residues in the CDR3. Sequencing used peripheral blood, obtained on day 0 of AZD1222 vaccination. The chain employs TRBV4-2 and TRBJ2-1; TRBD2 aligns across 8 bases. The clonotype comes from an adult in good health. Here the CDR3 reads CASSQDGVGGANEQFF. The CDR3 region has the DNA TGTGCCAGCAGCCAAGATGGTGTCGGGGGGGCAAATGAGCAGTTCTTC.